Each of the 22 T cell receptor beta chains below was sequenced from the same sample in a study of blood T cells in healthy people across ages. A second about 7 to 11 cycle PCR used barcoded and J-beta primers. A single record per CDR3 protein comes from TCRdb applying MiXCR to the 5' RACE reads. The sample lists 600,000 or so distinct CDR3 sequences; approximately 30% were seen once. The sequencing sample was made of blood. The receptors were gathered from a woman older than 75 in good health.

This sequence joins TRBV7-9 and TRBJ2-3; D is perhaps TRBD1 or TRBD2 (5 bases each). This CDR3 has 18 residues. Trimming stripped 4 bases from V and 1 base from J, with 21 bases between. Looked up from germline, CDR1 is SEHNR and CDR2 is FQNEAQ (reference sequence). The DNA of the CDR3 is TGTGCCAGCAGCTCCCCGGGACGGCTGATTGGGGGCACAGATACGCAGTATTTT. Protein sequence: CASSSPGRLIGGTDTQYF.

There are a few counts of this clonotype. The chain carries TRBV6-5 and TRBJ1-6; D might be TRBD1 (6 bases). Germline values: CDR1 MNHEY, CDR2 SVGAGI. V dropped 5 bases and J dropped 10 bases, with 12 bases sitting between them. This CDR3 is built from 13 residues. CDR3 sequence reads: CASSPDGGSPLHF. For the CDR3, the DNA is TGTGCCAGCAGTCCCGACGGGGGCTCACCCCTCCACTTT.

This clonotype was counted ten times or more. V is TRBV6-2 or TRBV6-3 and J is TRBJ2-3, with a weak D call TRBD2 (6 bases). V lost 0 bases, J lost 2 bases, and 12 bases lay in between. The CDR3 loop spans 16 amino acids. The germline V gene has CDR1 MNHEY and CDR2 SVGEGT. CDR3 coding DNA: TGTGCCAGCAGTTACTCAGCTAGCGATAACACAGATACGCAGTATTTT. This translates into CASSYSASDNTDTQYF.

In regard to this clonotype: Given a much more abundant clone one base away, this may be a read error. The chain carries TRBV20-1 and TRBJ2-5, with a tentative D call TRBD2 (5 bases). The CDR3 has 12 residues. Per the germline V gene, CDR1 is DFQATT and CDR2 is SNEGSKA (reference sequence). V was shortened by 6 bases and J by 5 bases, with 13 bases between the two germline ends. CDR3 sequence (DNA): TGCAGTGCCCCGGGGTCGGGCGAGACCCAGTACTTC. Residues: CSAPGSGETQYF.

The chain has TRBV5-1 and TRBJ2-1; no clear D gene. Between the trimmed V and J ends, which lost 0 bases and 0 bases, there was a span of 7 bases. CDR1 is SGHRS, CDR2 YFSETQ, per germline. This CDR3 contains 15 residues. The DNA for the CDR3 is TGCGCCAGCAGCTTGGCGGAGAGCTCCTACAATGAGCAGTTCTTC. Encoded protein: CASSLAESSYNEQFF.

The chain links TRBV30 to TRBJ1-1, with D uncertain. CDR3 size: 13 residues. V shed 0 bases and J shed 5 bases, with 10 bases lying between them. CDR1 is GTSNPN and CDR2 is SVGIG in the germline V gene (reference sequence). Here the CDR3 DNA reads TGTGCCTGGAGTGTATTTGGCGGGACTGAAGCTTTCTTT. This gives the protein CAWSVFGGTEAFF.

This clonotype came up many times. The chain employs TRBV3-1 and TRBJ2-3, with D possibly TRBD1 on 6 matching bases. V shed 5 bases and J shed 9 bases, with 12 bases lying between them. There are 12 residues in the CDR3. Germline V gene data show CDR1 as LGHDT and CDR2 as YNNKEL (reference sequence). This CDR3 reads CASSMPRGTQYF. For the CDR3, the DNA is TGTGCCAGCAGCATGCCCAGGGGCACGCAGTATTTT.

A word on this clonotype: A much larger clone is a single base away; this may be a read error. Because the CDR3 is missing its conserved closing phenylalanine or tryptophan, this is likely a read error. The chain links TRBV15 to TRBJ1-2; the D gene is possibly TRBD1 (6 bases). V lost 1 base and J 8 bases, leaving 17 bases between the germline ends. Germline V gene data show CDR1 as LNHNV and CDR2 as YYDKDF (reference sequence). The CDR3 length is 15 residues. Here the CDR3 DNA reads TGTGCCACCAGCAGAGCACCCGGGGGGGCTAAAGGCTACACCTGC. Protein: CATSRAPGGAKGYTC.

V and J are TRBV9 and TRBJ2-1; 9 bases are shared with TRBD2. The DNA end is a closer match to TRBJ2-7, so the J assignment may be wrong. The CDR3 consists of 15 residues. The germline CDR1 and CDR2 sequences are SGDLS and YYNGEE. The CDR3 sequence: CASNPSGASYNEQYF. The CDR3 nucleotides are TGTGCCAGCAACCCTAGCGGGGCTTCCTACAATGAGCAGTACTTC.

This clonotype has a count of ten or more. CDR3 in DNA: TGTGCCAGCAGCCCCTCCAGGACAGGGAAAAACATTCAGTACTTC. It codes for CASSPSRTGKNIQYF. This chain uses TRBV16 with TRBJ2-4; 8 bases line up with TRBD1. The CDR3 contains 15 residues. The trim removed 4 bases at V and 4 bases at J, leaving 6 bases unmatched. Germline lookup yields CDR1 KGHSY and CDR2 FQNENV.

This clonotype was seen ten or more times. The gene calls are TRBV5-1 and TRBJ2-1, with 11 bases aligning to TRBD2. The CDR3 extends over 16 amino acids. The germline V gene has CDR1 SGHRS and CDR2 YFSETQ. The ends lost 7 bases at V and 6 bases at J; junction bases unmatched: 12. The CDR3 sequence: CASAPRGTSGRNEQFF. The CDR3 bases are TGCGCCAGCGCACCTCGGGGGACTAGCGGACGCAATGAGCAGTTCTTC. The whole variable domain, filled in from reference TRBV5-1 and TRBJ2-1, reads KAGVTQTPRYLIKTRGQQVTLSCSPISGHRSVSWYQQTPGQGLQFLFEYFSETQRNKGNFPGRFSGRQFSNSRSEMNVSTLELGDSALYLCASAPRGTSGRNEQFFGPGTRLTVL.

This clonotype was detected ten times or more. V gene TRBV12-3 or TRBV12-4 combines with J gene TRBJ1-5; D call uncertain. The CDR3 is 12 amino acids. Between the trimmed V and J ends, which lost 3 bases and 3 bases, there was a span of 3 bases. The CDR3 coding sequence is TGTGCCAGCAGTTTCTACAATCAGCCCCAGCATTTT. It codes for CASSFYNQPQHF.

Details on this clonotype: This sequence may be a read error, since a much larger clone differs from it by one base. The gene calls are TRBV4-1 and TRBJ2-5; D uncertain. CDR3 length equals 14 residues. V shed 1 base and J shed 11 bases, with 17 bases lying between them. The germline CDR1 and CDR2 sequences are MGHRA and YSYEKL. The CDR3 here is CASSQGPLGDEQYF. The DNA of the CDR3 is TGCGCCAGCAGCCAAGGCCCACTTGGGGATGAGCAGTACTTC.

The rearrangement uses TRBV20-1 and TRBJ2-1, with D tentatively TRBD2 (6 bases). The ends were cut back, 7 bases at V and 7 bases at J, with 20 bases in the middle. The length of the CDR3 is 14 residues. CDR1 is DFQATT, CDR2 SNEGSKA, per germline (reference sequence). CDR3 DNA: TGCAGTGTTAGCGGAGGGACGCTAGAGAATGAGCAGTTCTTC. Its protein is CSVSGGTLENEQFF.

This clonotype was seen repeatedly, ten times or more. The chain uses TRBV5-1 and TRBJ2-5; 7 bases are a match to TRBD1. Germline CDR1 and CDR2: SGHRS and YFSETQ. The CDR3 is 12 residues long. V was pared by 7 bases and J by 5 bases, with 5 bases of the junction left unmatched. The CDR3 loop is CASRDSGETQYF. Here the CDR3 DNA reads TGCGCCAGCCGGGACAGTGGGGAGACCCAGTACTTC.

This clonotype was counted only a few times. This chain joins TRBV20-1 and TRBJ1-5, with D unclear. V lost 5 bases, J lost 0 bases, and 11 bases lay in between. CDR1 is DFQATT, CDR2 SNEGSKA, per germline (reference sequence). The CDR3 is made up of 14 amino acids. The CDR3, as DNA: TGCAGTGCTGCAAGCGATTATAGCAATCAGCCCCAGCATTTT. Translating it yields CSAASDYSNQPQHF.

This clonotype has at least ten counts. The rearrangement joins TRBV6-1 to TRBJ2-1; TRBD1 matches 8 bases. Trimming at V came to 3 bases and at J to 3 bases, leaving 4 bases not matched to a gene. Germline V gene sequence: CDR1 MNHNS, CDR2 SASEGT. The CDR3 extends over 15 amino acids. This CDR3 is CASSEMGQDYNEQFF. The CDR3 nucleotides are TGTGCCAGCAGTGAGATGGGACAGGACTACAATGAGCAGTTCTTC.

This clonotype was recorded at least ten times. This chain joins TRBV6-1 and TRBJ2-3, with 16 bases lining up with TRBD2. V lost 7 bases and J lost 2; bases outside the gene matches: 3. Germline V CDR1 and CDR2: MNHNS, SASEGT. The CDR3 runs to 16 residues. The CDR3: CASTGTSGGATDTQYF. The CDR3 DNA reads TGTGCCAGCACCGGGACTAGCGGGGGGGCCACAGATACGCAGTATTTT.

This clonotype was counted a few times. J is TRBJ1-4 and V is TRBV3-1; 7 bases fit TRBD1. CDR1 is LGHDT and CDR2 is YNNKEL in the germline V gene (reference sequence). This CDR3 spans 15 amino acids. Unmatched junction bases numbered 4, after V lost 1 base and J lost 5 bases. The DNA for the CDR3 is TGTGCCAGCAGCCAAGCGGGACAGTCCAATGAAAAACTGTTTTTT. Protein product: CASSQAGQSNEKLFF.

This clonotype has only a few counts. The chain joins TRBV9 to TRBJ2-7, with D hard to call. Germline CDR1 and CDR2: SGDLS and YYNGEE. The CDR3 has 13 residues. Trimming stripped 0 bases from V and 6 bases from J, with 10 bases between. The CDR3 spells CASSVVLMSEQYF. As DNA, the CDR3 is TGTGCCAGCAGCGTAGTCCTAATGAGCGAGCAGTACTTC.

The J gene is TRBJ2-4, the V gene TRBV6-5; a possible D gene is TRBD1 (5 bases). The CDR3 has 15 residues. Germline-derived CDR1 and CDR2 are MNHEY and SVGAGI. V was clipped by 8 bases and J by 0 bases, with 14 bases between them. CDR3 residues: CASSPLGVAKNIQYF. The CDR3 bases are TGTGCCAGCTCACCCCTAGGGGTAGCCAAAAACATTCAGTACTTC.

This clonotype was seen repeatedly, ten times or more. This chain links TRBV7-2 with TRBJ2-6; no clear D gene. Germline CDR1 and CDR2: SGHTA and FQGNSA. V gave up 1 base and J gave up 2 bases, with 6 bases separating them. CDR3 length: 15 amino acids. CDR3 sequence: CASSLDVPGANVLTF. DNA of the CDR3: TGTGCCAGCAGCTTAGATGTCCCTGGGGCCAACGTCCTGACTTTC.